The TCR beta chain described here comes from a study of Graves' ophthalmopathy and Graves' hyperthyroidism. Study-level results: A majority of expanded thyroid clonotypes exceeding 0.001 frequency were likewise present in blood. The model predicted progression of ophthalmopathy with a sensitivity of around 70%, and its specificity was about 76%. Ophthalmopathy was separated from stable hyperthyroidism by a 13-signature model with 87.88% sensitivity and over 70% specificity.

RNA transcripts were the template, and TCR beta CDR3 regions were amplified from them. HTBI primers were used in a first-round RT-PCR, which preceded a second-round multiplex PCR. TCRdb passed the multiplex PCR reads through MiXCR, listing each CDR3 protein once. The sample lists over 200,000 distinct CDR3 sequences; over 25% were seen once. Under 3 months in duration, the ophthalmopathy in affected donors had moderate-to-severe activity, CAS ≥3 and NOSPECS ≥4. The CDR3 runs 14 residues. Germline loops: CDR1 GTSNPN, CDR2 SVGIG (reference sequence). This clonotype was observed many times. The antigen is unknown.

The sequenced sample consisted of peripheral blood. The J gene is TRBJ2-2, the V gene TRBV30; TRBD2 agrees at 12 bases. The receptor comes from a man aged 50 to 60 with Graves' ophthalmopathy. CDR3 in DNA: TGTGCACTGGGGACTAGCGGGTTCACCGGGGAGCTGTTTTTT. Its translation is CALGTSGFTGELFF. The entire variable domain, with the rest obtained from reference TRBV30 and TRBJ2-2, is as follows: SQTIHQWPATLVQPVGSPLSLECTVEGTSNPNLYWYRQAAGRGLQLLFYSVGIGQISSEVPQNLSASRPQDRQFILSSKKLLLSDSGFYLCALGTSGFTGELFFGEGSRLTVL.